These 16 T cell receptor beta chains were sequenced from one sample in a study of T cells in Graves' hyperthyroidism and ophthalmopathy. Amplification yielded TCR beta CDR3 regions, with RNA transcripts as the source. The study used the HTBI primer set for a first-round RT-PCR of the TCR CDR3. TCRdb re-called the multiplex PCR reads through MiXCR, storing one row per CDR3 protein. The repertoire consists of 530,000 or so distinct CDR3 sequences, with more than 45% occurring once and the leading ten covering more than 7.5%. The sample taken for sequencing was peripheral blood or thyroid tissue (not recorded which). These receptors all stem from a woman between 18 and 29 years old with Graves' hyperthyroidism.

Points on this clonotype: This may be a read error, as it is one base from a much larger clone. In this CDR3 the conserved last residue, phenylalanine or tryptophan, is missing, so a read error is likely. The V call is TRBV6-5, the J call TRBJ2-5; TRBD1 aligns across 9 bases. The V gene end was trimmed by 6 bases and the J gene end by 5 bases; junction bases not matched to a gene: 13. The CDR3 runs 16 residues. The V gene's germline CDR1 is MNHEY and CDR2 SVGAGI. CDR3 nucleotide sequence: TGTGCCAGCAGACCCGGGACAGGGTACGTTCGGGAGACCCAGTACCTC. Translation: CASRPGTGYVRETQYL.

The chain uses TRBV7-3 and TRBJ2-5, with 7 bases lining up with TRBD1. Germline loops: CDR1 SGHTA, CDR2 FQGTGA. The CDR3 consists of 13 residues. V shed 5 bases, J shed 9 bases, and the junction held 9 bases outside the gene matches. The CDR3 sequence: CASSNDREQPQYF. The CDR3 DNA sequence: TGTGCCAGCAGCAACGACAGGGAACAGCCCCAGTACTTC.

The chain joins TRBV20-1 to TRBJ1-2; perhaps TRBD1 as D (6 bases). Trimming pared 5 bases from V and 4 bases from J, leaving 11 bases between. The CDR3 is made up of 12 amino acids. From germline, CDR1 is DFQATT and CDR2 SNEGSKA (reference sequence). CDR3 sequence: CSASPDSYGYTF. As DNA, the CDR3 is TGCAGTGCTTCTCCGGACAGCTATGGCTACACCTTC.

CDR3 nucleotide sequence: TGTGCCAGCAGTTTGGAGGGGCTCTACAATCAGCCCCAGCATTTT. It encodes CASSLEGLYNQPQHF. The rearrangement uses TRBV27 and TRBJ1-5; tentative D call: TRBD1 (5 bases). CDR3 length: 15 residues. CDR1 is MNHEY, CDR2 SMNVEV, per germline (reference sequence). Trimming stripped 3 bases from V and 3 bases from J, with 12 bases between.

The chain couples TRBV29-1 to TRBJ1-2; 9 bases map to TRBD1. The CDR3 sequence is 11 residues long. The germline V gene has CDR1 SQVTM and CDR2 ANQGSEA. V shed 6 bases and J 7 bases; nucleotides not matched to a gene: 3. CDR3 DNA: TGCAGCGTACTGACAGGGGGTGGCTACACCTTC. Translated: CSVLTGGGYTF.

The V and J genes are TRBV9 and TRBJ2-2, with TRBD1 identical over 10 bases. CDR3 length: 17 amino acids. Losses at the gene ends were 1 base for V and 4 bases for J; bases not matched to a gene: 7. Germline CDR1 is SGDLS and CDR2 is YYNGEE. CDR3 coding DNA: TGTGCCAGCAGCGTATATTCCGGGACAGGGGTCACCGGGGAGCTGTTTTTT. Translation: CASSVYSGTGVTGELFF.

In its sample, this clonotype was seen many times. The CDR3 here is CSARESADANYGYTF. The CDR3 DNA is TGCAGTGCTAGAGAGTCGGCGGATGCTAACTATGGCTACACCTTC. V gene TRBV20-1 combines with J gene TRBJ1-2, with D hard to call. Germline V lookup: CDR1 DFQATT, CDR2 SNEGSKA (reference sequence). V was shortened by 0 bases and J by 0 bases, with 11 bases between the two germline ends. This CDR3 comprises 15 residues.

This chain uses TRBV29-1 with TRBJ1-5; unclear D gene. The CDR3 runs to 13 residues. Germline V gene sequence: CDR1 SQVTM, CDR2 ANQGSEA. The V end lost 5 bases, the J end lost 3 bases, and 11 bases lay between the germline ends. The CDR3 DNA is TGCAGCGTTAGTGGTGGGAACAATCAGCCCCAGCATTTT. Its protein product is CSVSGGNNQPQHF.

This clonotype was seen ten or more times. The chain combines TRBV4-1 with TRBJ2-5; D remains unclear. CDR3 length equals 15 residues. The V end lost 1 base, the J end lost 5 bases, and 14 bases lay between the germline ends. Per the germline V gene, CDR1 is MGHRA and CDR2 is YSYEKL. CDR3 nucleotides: TGCGCCAGCAGCCAAGTGATTACCATCGCGGAGACCCAGTACTTC. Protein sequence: CASSQVITIAETQYF.

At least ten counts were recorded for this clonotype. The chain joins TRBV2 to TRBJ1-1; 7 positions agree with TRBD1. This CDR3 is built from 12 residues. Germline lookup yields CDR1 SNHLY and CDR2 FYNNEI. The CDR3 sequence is CAISTGWTEAFF. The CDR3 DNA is TGTGCGATCTCGACAGGGTGGACTGAAGCTTTCTTT.

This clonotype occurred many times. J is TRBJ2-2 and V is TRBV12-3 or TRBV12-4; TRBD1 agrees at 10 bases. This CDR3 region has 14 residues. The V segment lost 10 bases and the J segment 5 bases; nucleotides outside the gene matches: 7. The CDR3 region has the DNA TGTGCCATTCGACAGGGGGCGTATACCGGGGAGCTGTTTTTT. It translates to CAIRQGAYTGELFF.

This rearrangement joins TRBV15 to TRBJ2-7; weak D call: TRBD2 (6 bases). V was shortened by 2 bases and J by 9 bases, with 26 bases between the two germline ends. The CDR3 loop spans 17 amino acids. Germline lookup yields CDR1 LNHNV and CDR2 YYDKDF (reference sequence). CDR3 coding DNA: TGTGCCACCAGCAGACCACGGGGACTGGCTAGCACAGATACGCAGTACTTC. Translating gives CATSRPRGLASTDTQYF.

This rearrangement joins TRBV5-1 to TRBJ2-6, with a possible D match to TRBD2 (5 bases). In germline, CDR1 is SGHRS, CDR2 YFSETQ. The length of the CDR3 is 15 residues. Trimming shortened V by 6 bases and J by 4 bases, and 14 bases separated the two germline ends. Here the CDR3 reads CASTSPGVGANVLTF. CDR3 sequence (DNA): TGCGCCAGCACCTCCCCCGGGGTAGGGGCCAACGTCCTGACTTTC.

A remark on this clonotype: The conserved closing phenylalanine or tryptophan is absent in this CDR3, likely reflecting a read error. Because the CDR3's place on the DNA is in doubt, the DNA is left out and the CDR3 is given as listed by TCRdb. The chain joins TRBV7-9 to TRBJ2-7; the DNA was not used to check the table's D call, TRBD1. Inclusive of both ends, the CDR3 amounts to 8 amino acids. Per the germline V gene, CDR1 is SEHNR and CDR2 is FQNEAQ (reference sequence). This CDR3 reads CASSLVDS.

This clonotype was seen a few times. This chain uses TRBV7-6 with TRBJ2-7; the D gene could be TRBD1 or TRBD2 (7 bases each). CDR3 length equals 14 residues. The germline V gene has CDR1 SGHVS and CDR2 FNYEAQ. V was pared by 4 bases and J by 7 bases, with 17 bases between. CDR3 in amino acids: CASSYQGGTNEQYF. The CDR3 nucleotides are TGTGCCAGCAGCTATCAGGGGGGGACAAATGAGCAGTACTTC.

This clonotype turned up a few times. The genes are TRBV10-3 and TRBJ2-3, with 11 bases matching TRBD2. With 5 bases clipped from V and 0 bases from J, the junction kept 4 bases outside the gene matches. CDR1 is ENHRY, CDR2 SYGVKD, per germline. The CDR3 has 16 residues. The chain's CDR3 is CAISPGTSGSTDTQYF. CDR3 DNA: TGTGCCATCAGTCCTGGGACTAGCGGAAGCACAGATACGCAGTATTTT.